This TCR beta chain was obtained from a study of tumor-infiltrating lymphocytes in localized non-small cell lung cancer. Background on the study: From each patient, both tumor and uninvolved lung, non-adjacent to tumor, were sampled. Overall study results and limits: TCRbeta sequencing showed higher T cell infiltration in tumors than uninvolved lung.

The CDR3 is made up of 16 amino acids. Germline CDR1 is MNHEY and CDR2 is SVGAGI. Trimming pared 4 bases from V and 7 bases from J, leaving 20 bases between. To note about this clone: Its antigen is not known.

The repertoire was sequenced with immunoSEQ multiplex PCR; TCRdb's copy has only in-frame clones and lacks some. The repertoire holds 5,000 to 6,500 clones, 76% seen once, with approximately 5.5% in the top ten. The receptor was isolated from a human donor with non-small cell lung cancer. Sequencing was performed on lung tumor tissue. The gene calls are TRBV6-5 and TRBJ1-5; D may be TRBD1 (5 bases). In DNA, the CDR3 is TGTGCCAGCAGTTGGGGTTCCCCCGGCCCAGGGCAGCCCCAGCATTTT. Protein sequence: CASSWGSPGPGQPQHF.